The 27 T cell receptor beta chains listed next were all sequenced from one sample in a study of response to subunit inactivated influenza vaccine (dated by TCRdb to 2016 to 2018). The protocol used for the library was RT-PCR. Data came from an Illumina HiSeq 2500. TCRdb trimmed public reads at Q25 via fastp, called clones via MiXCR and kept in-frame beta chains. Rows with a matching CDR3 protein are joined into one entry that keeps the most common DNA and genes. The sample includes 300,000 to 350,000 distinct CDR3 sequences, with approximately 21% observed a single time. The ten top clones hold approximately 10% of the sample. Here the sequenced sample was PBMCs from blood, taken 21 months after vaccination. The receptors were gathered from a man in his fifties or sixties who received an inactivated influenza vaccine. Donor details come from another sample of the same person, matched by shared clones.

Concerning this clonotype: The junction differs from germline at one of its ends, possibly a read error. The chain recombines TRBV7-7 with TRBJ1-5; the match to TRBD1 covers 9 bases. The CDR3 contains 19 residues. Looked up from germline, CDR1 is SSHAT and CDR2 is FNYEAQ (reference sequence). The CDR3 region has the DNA TGTGCTAGCAGCTTAGCACAGGGGGCCAGAAATTTGGGCAATCAGCCCCAGCATTTT. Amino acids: CASSLAQGARNLGNQPQHF.

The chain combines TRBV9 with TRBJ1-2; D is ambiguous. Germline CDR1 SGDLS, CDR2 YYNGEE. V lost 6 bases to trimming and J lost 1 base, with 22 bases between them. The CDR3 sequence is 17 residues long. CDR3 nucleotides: TGTGCCAGCACCCTAGAGGGTTTTGGCACCTTTAACTATGGCTACACCTTC. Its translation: CASTLEGFGTFNYGYTF. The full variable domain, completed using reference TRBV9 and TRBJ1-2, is DSGVTQTPKHLITATGQRVTLRCSPRSGDLSVYWYQQSLDQGLQFLIQYYNGEERAKGNILERFSAQQFPDLHSELNLSSLELGDSALYFCASTLEGFGTFNYGYTFGSGTRLTVV.

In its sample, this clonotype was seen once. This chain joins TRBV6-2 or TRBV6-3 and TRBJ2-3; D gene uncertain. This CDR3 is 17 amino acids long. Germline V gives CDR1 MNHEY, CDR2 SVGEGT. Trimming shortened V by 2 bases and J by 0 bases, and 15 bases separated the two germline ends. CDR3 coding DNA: TGTGCCAGCAGTTACGCCCCGGAAAAACCTAGCACAGATACGCAGTATTTT. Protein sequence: CASSYAPEKPSTDTQYF.

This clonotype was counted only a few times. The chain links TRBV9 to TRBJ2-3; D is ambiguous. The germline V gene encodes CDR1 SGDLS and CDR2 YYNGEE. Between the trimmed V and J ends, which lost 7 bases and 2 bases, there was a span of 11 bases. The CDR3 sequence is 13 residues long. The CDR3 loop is CASGRAATDTQYF. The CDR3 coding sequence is TGTGCCAGCGGAAGGGCCGCCACAGATACGCAGTATTTT.

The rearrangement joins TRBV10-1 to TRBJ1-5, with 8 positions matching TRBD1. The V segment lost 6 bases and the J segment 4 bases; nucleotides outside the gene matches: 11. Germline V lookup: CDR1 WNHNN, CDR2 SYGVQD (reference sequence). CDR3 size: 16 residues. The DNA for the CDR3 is TGCGCCAGCAGCCCCCCGGGACAGGTGACTAATCAGCCCCAGCATTTT. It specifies CASSPPGQVTNQPQHF.

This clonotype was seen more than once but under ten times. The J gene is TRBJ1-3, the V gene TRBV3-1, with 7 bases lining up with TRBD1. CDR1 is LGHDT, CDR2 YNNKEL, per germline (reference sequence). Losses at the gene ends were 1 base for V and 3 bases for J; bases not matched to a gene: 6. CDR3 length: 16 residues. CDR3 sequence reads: CASSQGLTGYGNTIYF. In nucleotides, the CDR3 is TGTGCCAGCAGCCAAGGCCTGACAGGGTATGGAAACACCATATATTTT.

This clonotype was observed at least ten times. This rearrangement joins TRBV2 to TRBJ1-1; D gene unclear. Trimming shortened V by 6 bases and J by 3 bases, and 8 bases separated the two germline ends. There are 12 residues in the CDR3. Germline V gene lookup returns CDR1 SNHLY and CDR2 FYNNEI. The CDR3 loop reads CASSPRDTEAFF. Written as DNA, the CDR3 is TGTGCCAGCAGCCCCCGGGACACTGAAGCTTTCTTT.

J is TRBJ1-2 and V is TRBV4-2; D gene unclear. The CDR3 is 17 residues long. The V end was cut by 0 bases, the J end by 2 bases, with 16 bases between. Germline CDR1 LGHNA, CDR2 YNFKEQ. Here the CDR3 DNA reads TGTGCCAGCAGCCAAGATCCAGGAAGCGGCAAGAACTATGGCTACACCTTC. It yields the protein CASSQDPGSGKNYGYTF.

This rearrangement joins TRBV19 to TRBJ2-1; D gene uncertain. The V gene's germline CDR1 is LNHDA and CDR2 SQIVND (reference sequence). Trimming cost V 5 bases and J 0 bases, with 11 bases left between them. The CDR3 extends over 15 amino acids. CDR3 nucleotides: TGTGCCAGTAGTTTACAATACAGCTCCTACAATGAGCAGTTCTTC. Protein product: CASSLQYSSYNEQFF.

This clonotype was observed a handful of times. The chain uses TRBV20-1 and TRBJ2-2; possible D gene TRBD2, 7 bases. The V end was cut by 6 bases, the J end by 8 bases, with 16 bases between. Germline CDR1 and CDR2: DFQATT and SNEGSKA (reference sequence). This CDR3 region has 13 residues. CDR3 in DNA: TGCAGTGCGAGACCCGGGGGGCTTGGGGAGCTGTTTTTT. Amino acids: CSARPGGLGELFF.

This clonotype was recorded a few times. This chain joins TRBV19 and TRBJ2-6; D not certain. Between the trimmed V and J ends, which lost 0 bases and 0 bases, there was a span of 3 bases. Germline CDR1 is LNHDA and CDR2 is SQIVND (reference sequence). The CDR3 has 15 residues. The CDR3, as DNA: TGTGCCAGTAGTATAGAGGCCTCTGGGGCCAACGTCCTGACTTTC. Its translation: CASSIEASGANVLTF.

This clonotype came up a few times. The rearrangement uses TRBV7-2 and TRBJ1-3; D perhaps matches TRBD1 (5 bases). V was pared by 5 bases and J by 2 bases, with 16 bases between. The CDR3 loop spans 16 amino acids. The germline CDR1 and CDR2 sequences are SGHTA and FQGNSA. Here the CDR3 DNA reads TGTGCCAGCAGCCGAAACGGGGCTAGGGCTGGAAACACCATATATTTT. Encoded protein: CASSRNGARAGNTIYF. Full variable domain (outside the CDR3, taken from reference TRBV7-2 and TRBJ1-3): GAGVSQSPSNKVTEKGKDVELRCDPISGHTALYWYRQSLGQGLEFLIYFQGNSAPDKSGLPSDRFSAERTGGSVSTLTIQRTQQEDSAVYLCASSRNGARAGNTIYFGEGSWLTVV.

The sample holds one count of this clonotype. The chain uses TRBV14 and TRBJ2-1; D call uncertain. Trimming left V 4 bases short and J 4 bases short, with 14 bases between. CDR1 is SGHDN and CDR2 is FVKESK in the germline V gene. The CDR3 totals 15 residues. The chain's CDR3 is CASSPQNHGYNEQFF. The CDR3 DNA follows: TGTGCCAGCAGCCCCCAAAATCACGGGTACAATGAGCAGTTCTTC.

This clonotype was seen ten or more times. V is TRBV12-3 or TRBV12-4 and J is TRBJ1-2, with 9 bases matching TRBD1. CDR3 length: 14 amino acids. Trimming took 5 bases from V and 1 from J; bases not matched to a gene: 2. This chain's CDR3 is CASSRDRDNYGYTF. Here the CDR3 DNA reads TGTGCCAGCAGTAGGGACAGGGATAACTATGGCTACACCTTC.

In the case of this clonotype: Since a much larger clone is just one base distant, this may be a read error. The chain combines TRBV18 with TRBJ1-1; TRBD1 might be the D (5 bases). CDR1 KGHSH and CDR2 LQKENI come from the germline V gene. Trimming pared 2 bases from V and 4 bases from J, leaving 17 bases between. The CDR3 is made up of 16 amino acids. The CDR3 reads CASSPRGREGGTEAFF. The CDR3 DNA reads TGTGCCAGCTCACCAAGGGGCAGGGAAGGCGGCACTGAAGCTTTCTTT.

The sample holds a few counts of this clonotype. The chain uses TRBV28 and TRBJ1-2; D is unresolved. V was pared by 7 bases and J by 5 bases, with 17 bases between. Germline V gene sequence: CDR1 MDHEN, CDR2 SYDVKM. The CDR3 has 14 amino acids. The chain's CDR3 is CASTFGGSGYGYTF. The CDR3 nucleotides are TGTGCCAGCACCTTCGGAGGTTCGGGGTATGGCTACACCTTC.

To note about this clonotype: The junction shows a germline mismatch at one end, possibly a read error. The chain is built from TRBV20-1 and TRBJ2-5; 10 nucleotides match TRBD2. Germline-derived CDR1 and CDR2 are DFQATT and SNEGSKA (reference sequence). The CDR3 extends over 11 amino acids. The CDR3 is CSAGTLAGSSF. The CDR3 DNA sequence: TGCAGTGCTGGGACACTAGCGGGGAGTAGCTTC.

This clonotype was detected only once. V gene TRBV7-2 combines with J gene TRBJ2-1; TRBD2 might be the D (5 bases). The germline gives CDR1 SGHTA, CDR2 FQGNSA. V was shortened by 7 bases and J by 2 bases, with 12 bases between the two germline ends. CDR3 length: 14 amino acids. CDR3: CASTHRGAYNEQFF. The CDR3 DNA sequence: TGTGCCAGCACCCACCGGGGAGCCTACAATGAGCAGTTCTTC. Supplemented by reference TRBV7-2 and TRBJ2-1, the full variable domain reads GAGVSQSPSNKVTEKGKDVELRCDPISGHTALYWYRQSLGQGLEFLIYFQGNSAPDKSGLPSDRFSAERTGGSVSTLTIQRTQQEDSAVYLCASTHRGAYNEQFFGPGTRLTVL.

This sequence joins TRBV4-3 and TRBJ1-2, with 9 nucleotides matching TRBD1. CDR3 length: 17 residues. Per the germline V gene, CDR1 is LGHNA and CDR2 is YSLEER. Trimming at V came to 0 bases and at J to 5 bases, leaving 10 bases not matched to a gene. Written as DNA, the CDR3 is TGCGCCAGCAGCCAAGATTTTTCCGGGACAGGGTGGTATGGCTACACCTTC. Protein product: CASSQDFSGTGWYGYTF.

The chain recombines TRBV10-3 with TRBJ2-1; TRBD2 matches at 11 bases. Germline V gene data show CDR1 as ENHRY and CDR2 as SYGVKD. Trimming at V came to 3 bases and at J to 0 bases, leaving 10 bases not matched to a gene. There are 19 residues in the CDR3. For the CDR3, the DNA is TGTGCCATCAGTGATGGCCTAGCGGGGGGATTTAGCTCCTACAATGAGCAGTTCTTC. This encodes CAISDGLAGGFSSYNEQFF.

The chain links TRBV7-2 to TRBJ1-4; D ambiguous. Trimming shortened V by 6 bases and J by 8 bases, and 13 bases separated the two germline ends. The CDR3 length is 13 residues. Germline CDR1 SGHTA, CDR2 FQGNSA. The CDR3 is CASSLTSGEKLFF. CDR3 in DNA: TGTGCCAGCAGTCTCACCTCGGGGGAAAAACTGTTTTTT.

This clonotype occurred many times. Here the CDR3 DNA reads TGTGCCAGCAGTCCGACTAGCGGGACCCCAGATACGCAGTATTTT. Protein sequence: CASSPTSGTPDTQYF. V and J are TRBV6-2 or TRBV6-3 and TRBJ2-3; 11 positions match TRBD2. The CDR3 totals 15 residues. The ends lost 5 bases at V and 4 bases at J; junction bases unmatched: 5. Germline loops: CDR1 MNHEY, CDR2 SVGEGT.

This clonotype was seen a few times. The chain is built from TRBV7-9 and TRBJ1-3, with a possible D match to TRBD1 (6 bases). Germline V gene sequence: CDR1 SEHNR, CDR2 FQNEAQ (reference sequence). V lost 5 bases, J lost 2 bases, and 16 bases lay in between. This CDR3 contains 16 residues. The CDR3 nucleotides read TGTGCCAGCAGCGACCACCCAGGACAGACTGGAAACACCATATATTTT. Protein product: CASSDHPGQTGNTIYF. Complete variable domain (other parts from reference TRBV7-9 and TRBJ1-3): DTGVSQNPRHKITKRGQNVTFRCDPISEHNRLYWYRQTLGQGPEFLTYFQNEAQLEKSRLLSDRFSAERPKGSFSTLEIQRTEQGDSAMYLCASSDHPGQTGNTIYFGEGSWLTVV.

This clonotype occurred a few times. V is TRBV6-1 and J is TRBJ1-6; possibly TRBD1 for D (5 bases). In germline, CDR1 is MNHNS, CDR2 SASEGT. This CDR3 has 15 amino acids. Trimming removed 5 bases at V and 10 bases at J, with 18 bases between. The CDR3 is CASSPTSGFDSPLHF. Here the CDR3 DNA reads TGTGCCAGCAGTCCAACATCAGGGTTCGACTCACCCCTCCACTTT.

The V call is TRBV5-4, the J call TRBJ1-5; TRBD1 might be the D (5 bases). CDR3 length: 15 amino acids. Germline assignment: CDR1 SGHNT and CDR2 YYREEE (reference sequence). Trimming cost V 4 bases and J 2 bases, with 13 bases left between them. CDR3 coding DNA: TGTGCCAGCAGCGCCTCCCCACAGGGCAATCAGCCCCAGCATTTT. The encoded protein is CASSASPQGNQPQHF.

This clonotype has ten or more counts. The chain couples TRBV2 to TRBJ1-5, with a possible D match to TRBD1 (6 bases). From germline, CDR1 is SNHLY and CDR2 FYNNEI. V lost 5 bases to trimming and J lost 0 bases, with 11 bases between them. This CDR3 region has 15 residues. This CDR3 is CASSKDSHSNQPQHF. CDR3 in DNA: TGTGCCAGCAGTAAGGACAGTCATAGCAATCAGCCCCAGCATTTT.

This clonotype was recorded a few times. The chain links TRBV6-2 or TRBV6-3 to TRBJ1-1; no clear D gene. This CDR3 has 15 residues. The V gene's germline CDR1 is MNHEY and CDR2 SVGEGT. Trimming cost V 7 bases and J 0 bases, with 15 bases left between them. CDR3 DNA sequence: TGTGCCAGCACCCTACGTGGGTTGCTGAACACTGAAGCTTTCTTT. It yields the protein CASTLRGLLNTEAFF.